This TCR beta chain was captured in a study of CD8 T cells in Susac syndrome. In the study overall: Sequencing included Susac syndrome patients, six of them with active disease and roughly eight in remission.

Findings of the study overall: An acknowledgment was made by the study that its TCR sequencing and HLA analysis involved relatively few individuals. In Susac syndrome, the CD4+ T cell repertoires did not show clonal expansion.

About 0.5 to 1 ug RNA was reverse transcribed with random hexamers. Coverage of TCR beta CDR3 amplification by immunoSEQ multiplex PCR extended to 54 Vbeta and 13 Jbeta. TCRdb redid the calling of the immunoSEQ multiplex PCR reads with MiXCR, one entry per CDR3 protein. Of over 150,000 distinct CDR3 sequences listed, about 95% are singletons. Points on this clonotype: As yet, its antigen is unknown.

The specimen was CD4+ T cells from PBMCs. This sequence originates from a human donor with Susac syndrome.

CDR3 loop: CSVHHQPGYEQYF. In DNA form, the CDR3 reads TGCAGTGTCCACCACCAGCCGGGGTACGAGCAGTACTTC. The chain combines TRBV20-1 with TRBJ2-7; D is perhaps TRBD2 (5 bases). The length of the CDR3 is 13 residues. Germline assignment: CDR1 DFQATT and CDR2 SNEGSKA (reference sequence). V was cut by 7 bases and J by 4 bases, with 17 bases left in between.